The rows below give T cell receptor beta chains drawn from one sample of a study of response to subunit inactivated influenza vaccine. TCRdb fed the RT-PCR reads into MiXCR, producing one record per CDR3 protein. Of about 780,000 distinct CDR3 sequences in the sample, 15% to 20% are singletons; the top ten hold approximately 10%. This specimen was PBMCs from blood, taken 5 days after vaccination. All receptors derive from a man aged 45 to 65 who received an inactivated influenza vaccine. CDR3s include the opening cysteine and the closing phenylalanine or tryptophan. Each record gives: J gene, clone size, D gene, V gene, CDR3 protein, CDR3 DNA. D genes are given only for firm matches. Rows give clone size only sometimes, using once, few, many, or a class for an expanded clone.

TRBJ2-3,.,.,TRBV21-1,CASSKGTPTGGWGDTQYF,TGTGCCAGCAGCAAGGGAACCCCGACAGGGGGCTGGGGAGATACGCAGTATTTT
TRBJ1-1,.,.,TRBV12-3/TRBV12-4,CASSPARVSEAFF,TGTGCCAGCAGTCCTGCCAGGGTTTCTGAAGCTTTCTTT
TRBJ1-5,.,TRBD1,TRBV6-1,CASSTTGRSNQPQHF,TGTGCCAGCAGTACGACAGGGCGCAGCAATCAGCCCCAGCATTTT
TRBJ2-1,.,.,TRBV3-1,CASSQEYSGRSSYNEQFF,TGTGCCAGCAGCCAAGAATATTCGGGCCGAAGCTCCTACAATGAGCAGTTCTTC
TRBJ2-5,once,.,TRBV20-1,CSARVGRTYQETQYF,TGCAGTGCTAGAGTCGGCAGGACGTACCAAGAGACCCAGTACTTC
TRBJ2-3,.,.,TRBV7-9,CASSARGATQYF,TGTGCCAGCAGCGCTAGAGGGGCTACGCAGTATTTT
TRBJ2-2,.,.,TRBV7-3,CASSLTSQGYTGELFF,TGTGCCAGCAGCTTAACCTCTCAGGGGTACACCGGGGAGCTGTTTTTT
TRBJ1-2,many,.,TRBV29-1,CSVDSQNYGYTF,TGCAGCGTTGATTCTCAGAACTATGGCTACACCTTC
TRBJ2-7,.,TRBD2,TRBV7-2,CASSLTSGASYEQYF,TGTGCCAGCAGCTTAACCAGCGGGGCTTCCTACGAGCAGTACTTC
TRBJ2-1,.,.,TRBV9,CASSVGAVSYNEQFF,TGTGCCAGCAGCGTAGGCGCAGTCTCCTACAATGAGCAGTTCTTC
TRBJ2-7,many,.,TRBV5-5,CASSWNWMGAYEQYF,TGTGCCAGCAGCTGGAATTGGATGGGGGCCTACGAGCAGTACTTC
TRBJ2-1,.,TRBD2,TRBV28,CASSQYSGTPYNEQFF,TGTGCCAGCAGTCAATATAGCGGGACCCCATACAATGAGCAGTTCTTC
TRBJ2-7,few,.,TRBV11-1,CASSPATPLSEQYF,TGTGCCAGCAGCCCCGCGACCCCGTTAAGTGAGCAGTACTTC
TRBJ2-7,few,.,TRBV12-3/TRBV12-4,CASSFLGLTSEQYF,TGTGCCAGCAGTTTTTTGGGACTTACCTCCGAGCAGTACTTC
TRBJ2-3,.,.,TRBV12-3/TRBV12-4,CASRLLAFTQYF,TGTGCCAGCAGGTTACTAGCATTTACGCAGTATTTT
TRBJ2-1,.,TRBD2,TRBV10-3,CAISESTSGESRTYNEQFF,TGTGCCATCAGTGAGTCGACTAGCGGGGAGAGTAGAACCTACAATGAGCAGTTCTTC
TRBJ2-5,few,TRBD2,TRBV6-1,CASSPGLIYQETQYF,TGTGCCAGCAGCCCGGGACTAATCTACCAAGAGACCCAGTACTTC
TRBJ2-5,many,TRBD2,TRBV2,CASSELAGQETQYF,TGTGCCAGCAGTGAACTAGCGGGACAAGAGACCCAGTACTTC
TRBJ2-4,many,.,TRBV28,CASSLLAIGAGKNIQYF,TGTGCCAGCAGTCTACTCGCCATCGGGGCGGGGAAAAACATTCAGTACTTC
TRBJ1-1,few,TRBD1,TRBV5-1,CASSGGTDESKAFF,TGCGCCAGCAGCGGCGGGACAGACGAATCAAAAGCTTTCTTT
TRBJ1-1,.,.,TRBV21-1,CASREYGSNTEAFF,TGTGCCAGCAGAGAATATGGGTCGAACACTGAAGCTTTCTTT
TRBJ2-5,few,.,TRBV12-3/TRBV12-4,CASSGGRQETQYF,TGTGCCAGCAGCGGGGGACGTCAAGAGACCCAGTACTTC
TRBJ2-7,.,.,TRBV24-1,CATSDSDENEQYF,TGTGCCACCAGTGATTCCGACGAGAACGAGCAGTACTTC
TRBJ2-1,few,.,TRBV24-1,CATSSNRDNEQFF,TGTGCCACCAGTTCGAACCGAGACAATGAGCAGTTCTTC
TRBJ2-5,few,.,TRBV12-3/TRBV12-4,CASSILGFQETQYF,TGTGCCAGCAGTATTCTGGGATTCCAAGAGACCCAGTACTTC
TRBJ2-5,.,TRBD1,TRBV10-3,CAISESLGQGSSQETQYF,TGTGCCATCAGTGAGTCCCTAGGACAGGGGAGTTCCCAAGAGACCCAGTACTTC
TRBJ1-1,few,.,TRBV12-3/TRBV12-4,CASSRREKRTEAFF,TGTGCCAGCAGTCGCAGGGAAAAGAGAACTGAAGCTTTCTTT
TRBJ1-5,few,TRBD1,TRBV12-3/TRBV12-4,CASRKGQGSGQPQHF,TGTGCCAGCAGAAAGGGACAGGGGTCGGGACAGCCCCAGCATTTT
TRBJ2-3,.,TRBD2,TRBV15,CATSRDWGLAFADTQYF,TGTGCCACCAGCAGAGATTGGGGACTAGCGTTTGCAGATACGCAGTATTTT
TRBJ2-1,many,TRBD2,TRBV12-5,CASAPPGRAGNEQFF,TGTGCTAGTGCCCCTCCCGGGAGGGCTGGCAATGAGCAGTTCTTC
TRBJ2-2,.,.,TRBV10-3,CAISERRGHGELFF,TGTGCCATCAGTGAGAGGAGGGGTCACGGGGAGCTGTTTTTT
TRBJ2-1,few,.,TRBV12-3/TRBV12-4,CASINGAGGNEQFF,TGTGCCAGCATCAATGGTGCAGGAGGCAATGAGCAGTTCTTC
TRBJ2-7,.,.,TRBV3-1,CASSDGPYEQYF,TGTGCCAGCAGCGACGGACCGTACGAGCAGTACTTC
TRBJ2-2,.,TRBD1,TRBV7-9,CASSLATGGNTGELFF,TGTGCCAGCAGCTTAGCCACAGGGGGGAACACCGGGGAGCTGTTTTTT
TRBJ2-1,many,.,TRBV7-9,CASSLNLLSRPMSIF,TGTGCCAGCAGCTTAAACCTTCTTAGTAGGCCAATGTCGATCTTC
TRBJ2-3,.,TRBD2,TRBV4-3,CASSQETSGARHTQYF,TGCGCCAGCAGCCAAGAGACTAGCGGGGCCCGACATACGCAGTATTTT
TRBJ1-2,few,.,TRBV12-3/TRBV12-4,CASSFWSEYGYTF,TGTGCCAGCAGTTTCTGGAGCGAGTATGGCTACACCTTC
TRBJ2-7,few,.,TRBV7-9,CASSLSRGSGSYEQYF,TGTGCCAGCAGCTTATCCCGGGGGTCGGGTTCCTACGAGCAGTACTTC
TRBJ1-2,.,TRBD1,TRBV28,CASSPYRGWSYGYTF,TGTGCCAGCAGTCCATACAGGGGATGGAGCTATGGCTACACCTTC
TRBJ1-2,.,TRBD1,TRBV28,CAGSHDRALRDYGYTF,TGTGCCGGCTCACATGACAGGGCCTTGCGGGACTATGGCTACACCTTC
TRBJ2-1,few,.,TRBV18,CASSPVLESEQFF,TGTGCCAGCTCACCAGTGTTAGAGTCTGAGCAGTTCTTC
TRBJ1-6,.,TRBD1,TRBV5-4,CASSGTGGGSYNSPLHF,TGTGCCAGCAGCGGTACAGGGGGAGGCTCCTATAATTCACCCCTCCACTTT
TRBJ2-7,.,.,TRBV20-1,CSAPPVGAGKYYEQYF,TGCAGTGCTCCCCCGGTGGGGGCAGGGAAATATTACGAGCAGTACTTC
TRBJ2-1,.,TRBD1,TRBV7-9,CASSFGQGDEQFF,TGTGCCAGCAGCTTCGGACAGGGCGATGAGCAGTTCTTC
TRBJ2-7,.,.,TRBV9,CASSVGGTGTYEQYF,TGTGCCAGCAGCGTAGGTGGGACGGGGACCTACGAGCAGTACTTC
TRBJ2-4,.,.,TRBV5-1,CASSFEGRAKNIQYF,TGCGCCAGCAGCTTCGAGGGAAGAGCCAAAAACATTCAGTACTTC
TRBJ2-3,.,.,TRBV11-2,CASSPYPSVARSGTDTQYF,TGTGCCAGCAGTCCCTACCCTAGCGTGGCACGGAGTGGCACAGATACGCAGTATTTT
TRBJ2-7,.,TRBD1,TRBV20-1,CSARVTGGIDEQYF,TGCAGTGCTAGAGTGACAGGGGGAATCGACGAGCAGTACTTC
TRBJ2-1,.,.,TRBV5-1,CASSLAGAGSDEQFF,TGCGCCAGCAGCTTGGCTGGGGCAGGGTCCGATGAGCAGTTCTTC
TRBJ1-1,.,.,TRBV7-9,CASSLDLSNTEAFF,TGTGCCAGCAGCTTAGACCTCTCGAACACTGAAGCTTTCTTT
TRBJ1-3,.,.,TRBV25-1,CASSAPGVSGNTIYF,TGTGCCAGCAGTGCCCCGGGGGTCTCTGGAAACACCATATATTTT
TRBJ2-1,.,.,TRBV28,CASSLIGTANNEQFF,TGTGCCAGCAGTTTAATCGGGACTGCCAACAATGAGCAGTTCTTC
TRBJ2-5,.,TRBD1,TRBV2,CASSSTGGYGTQYF,TGTGCCAGCAGTTCGACAGGGGGCTACGGGACCCAGTACTTC
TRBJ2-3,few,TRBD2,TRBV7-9,CASSRLAGQADTQYF,TGTGCCAGCAGCAGACTAGCGGGGCAGGCAGATACGCAGTATTTT
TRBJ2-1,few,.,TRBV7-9,CASSLEGTRGSYNEQFF,TGTGCCAGCAGCTTAGAGGGGACCAGAGGCTCCTACAATGAGCAGTTCTTC